The 11 T cell receptor beta chains given below trace back to one sample, sequenced in a study of shared clonotypes between healthy human individuals. The data were produced by immunoSEQ multiplex PCR, yet TCRdb's version contains in-frame clones alone and is incomplete. The sample has hundreds of thousands of clones; around 96% are singletons. The source material was memory CD8+ T cells sorted from blood. Indicated subset: CD45RO+ cells pooled with CCR7-negative TemRA cells. These receptors all stem from a man aged 25-40 years in good health.

The chain recombines TRBV9 with TRBJ1-2, with TRBD1 matching 7 bases. The germline V gene has CDR1 SGDLS and CDR2 YYNGEE. This CDR3 contains 12 residues. V shed 3 bases, J shed 7 bases, and the junction held 3 bases outside the gene matches. The CDR3 sequence: CASSEGARGYTF. The CDR3 DNA reads as TGTGCCAGCAGCGAGGGGGCACGTGGCTACACCTTC. Based on the CDR3 plus reference TRBV9 and TRBJ1-2, the full variable domain is DSGVTQTPKHLITATGQRVTLRCSPRSGDLSVYWYQQSLDQGLQFLIQYYNGEERAKGNILERFSAQQFPDLHSELNLSSLELGDSALYFCASSEGARGYTFGSGTRLTVV.

The chain carries TRBV15 and TRBJ2-6; D may be TRBD1 (6 bases). V lost 5 bases and J lost 1, with 6 bases in between. CDR3 size: 14 residues. The germline V gene has CDR1 LNHNV and CDR2 YYDKDF (reference sequence). Here the CDR3 reads CATSQGSGANVLTF. DNA of the CDR3: TGTGCCACCAGCCAGGGGTCTGGGGCCAACGTCCTGACTTTC.

The chain employs TRBV7-2 and TRBJ2-2; 8 nucleotides match TRBD2. V was clipped by 2 bases and J by 1 base; unmatched bases: 0. There are 15 residues in the CDR3. Germline CDR1 is SGHTA and CDR2 is FQGNSA. CDR3 coding DNA: TGTGCCAGCAGCTTAACTAGCGGGAACACCGGGGAGCTGTTTTTT. It encodes CASSLTSGNTGELFF.

The chain combines TRBV5-6 with TRBJ2-7, with no clear D. The CDR3 runs 14 residues. V lost 2 bases to trimming and J lost 3 bases, with 12 bases between them. Germline V gene lookup returns CDR1 SGHDT and CDR2 YYEEEE. The CDR3 loop reads CASSLAQTLYEQYF. The CDR3 DNA is TGTGCCAGCAGCTTAGCACAGACCCTCTACGAGCAGTACTTC.

CDR3 residues: CASTPASIAGKSYEQYF. CDR3 DNA sequence: TGTGCCAGCACCCCCGCGTCCATAGCGGGAAAGTCCTACGAGCAGTACTTC. The chain couples TRBV28 to TRBJ2-7; 8 nucleotides agree with TRBD2. The CDR3 runs 17 residues. The ends lost 7 bases at V and 1 base at J; junction bases unmatched: 15. The germline V gene has CDR1 MDHEN and CDR2 SYDVKM.

The chain uses TRBV7-9 and TRBJ2-3; D gene unclear. Looked up from germline, CDR1 is SEHNR and CDR2 is FQNEAQ (reference sequence). The germline V and J ends were trimmed by 1 base and 0 bases, with 11 bases remaining between them. This CDR3 is built from 16 residues. The CDR3 DNA follows: TGTGCCAGCAGCTTAGACCCGACTGCTAGCACAGATACGCAGTATTTT. Its translation: CASSLDPTASTDTQYF.

The chain couples TRBV11-2 to TRBJ2-3; D remains unclear. The V gene's germline CDR1 is SGHAT and CDR2 FQNNGV. CDR3 length equals 13 residues. Trimming took 5 bases from V and 3 from J, leaving 9 bases between them. CDR3 loop: CASSGSWTDTQYF. Written as DNA, the CDR3 is TGTGCCAGCAGCGGCAGTTGGACAGATACGCAGTATTTT.

The chain uses TRBV28 and TRBJ2-7; D is uncertain. V was pared by 2 bases and J by 3 bases, with 8 bases between. The length of the CDR3 is 13 residues. CDR1 MDHEN and CDR2 SYDVKM come from the germline V gene. CDR3 amino acids: CASSLPPHYEQYF. As DNA, the CDR3 is TGTGCCAGCAGTTTACCCCCTCACTACGAGCAGTACTTC.

The chain uses TRBV7-2 and TRBJ2-5, with 7 nucleotides matching TRBD2. Per germline, CDR1 SGHTA and CDR2 FQGNSA. V shed 1 base, J shed 3 bases, and the junction held 8 bases outside the gene matches. The CDR3 contains 16 residues. CDR3 nucleotides: TGTGCCAGCAGCTTAGTTCGGGGAGGGATAAAAGAGACCCAGTACTTC. Protein sequence: CASSLVRGGIKETQYF.

The V and J genes are TRBV5-1 and TRBJ1-6; 10 bases match TRBD1. The CDR3 is 16 amino acids. Germline CDR1 and CDR2: SGHRS and YFSETQ. The ends lost 1 base at V and 5 bases at J; junction bases unmatched: 3. CDR3 DNA sequence: TGCGCCAGCAGCTTGAGGGACAGGGGCAATAATTCACCCCTCCACTTT. As protein: CASSLRDRGNNSPLHF.

This sequence joins TRBV5-5 and TRBJ1-5, with D perhaps matching TRBD1 (6 bases). Trimming pared 2 bases from V and 0 bases from J, leaving 12 bases between. The V gene's germline CDR1 is SGHKS and CDR2 YYEKEE (reference sequence). This CDR3 has 16 amino acids. The CDR3 here is CASSFRGEGSNQPQHF. In DNA, the CDR3 is TGTGCCAGCAGCTTTAGGGGGGAAGGTAGCAATCAGCCCCAGCATTTT.